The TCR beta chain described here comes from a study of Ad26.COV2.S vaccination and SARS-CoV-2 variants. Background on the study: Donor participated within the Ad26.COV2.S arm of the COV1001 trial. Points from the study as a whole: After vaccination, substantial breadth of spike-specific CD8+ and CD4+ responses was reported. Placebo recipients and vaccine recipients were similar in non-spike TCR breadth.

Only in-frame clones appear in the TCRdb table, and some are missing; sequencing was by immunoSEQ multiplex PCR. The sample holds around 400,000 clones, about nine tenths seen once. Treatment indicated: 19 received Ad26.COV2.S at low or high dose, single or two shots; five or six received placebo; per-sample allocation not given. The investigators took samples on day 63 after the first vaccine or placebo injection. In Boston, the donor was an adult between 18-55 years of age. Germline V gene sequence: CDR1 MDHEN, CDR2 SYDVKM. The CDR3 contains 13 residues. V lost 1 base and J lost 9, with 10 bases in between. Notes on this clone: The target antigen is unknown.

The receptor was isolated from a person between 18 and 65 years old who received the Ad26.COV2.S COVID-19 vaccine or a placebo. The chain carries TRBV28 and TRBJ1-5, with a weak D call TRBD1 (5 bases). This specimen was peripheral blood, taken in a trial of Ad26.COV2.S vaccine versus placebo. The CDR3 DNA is TGTGCCAGCAGTTTATTTGGGGCGTCGCCCCAGCATTTT. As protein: CASSLFGASPQHF.